The clone carrying this TCR beta chain has ten or more counts. Its antigen is as yet unknown. This record comes from a study of CD8 T cells in ankylosing spondylitis. Study-level results: CD8+ cells made up the disease-linked clones, which were relatively rare in peripheral blood. Disease-linked clones were reportedly significantly enriched in matched ankylosing spondylitis synovial fluid.

TCRdb recomputed calls from the 5' RACE reads with MiXCR, one row per CDR3 protein. This table holds about 52,000 distinct CDR3 sequences, approximately 7.4% found once. Sequenced material: blood, either unsorted or a sorted T cell fraction (not recorded which). The sequence was collected from a female donor with ankylosing spondylitis or in good health (not recorded which).

The CDR3 is CASSLDPGQTYEKLFF. In DNA form, the CDR3 reads TGTGCCAGCAGCTTGGACCCGGGCCAAACATATGAAAAACTGTTTTTT. The J gene is TRBJ1-4, the V gene TRBV7-6; D remains ambiguous. The CDR3 contains 16 residues. In germline, CDR1 is SGHVS, CDR2 FNYEAQ. Deletions cut 3 bases from V and 6 bases from J, with 17 bases between.